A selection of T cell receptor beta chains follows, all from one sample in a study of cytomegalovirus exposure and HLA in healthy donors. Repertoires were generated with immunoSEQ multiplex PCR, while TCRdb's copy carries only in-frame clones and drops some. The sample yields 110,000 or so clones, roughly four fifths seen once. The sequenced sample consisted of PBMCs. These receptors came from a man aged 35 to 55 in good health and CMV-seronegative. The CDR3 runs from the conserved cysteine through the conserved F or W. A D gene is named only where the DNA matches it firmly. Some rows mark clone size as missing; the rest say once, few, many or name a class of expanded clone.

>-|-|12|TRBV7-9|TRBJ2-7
CASSSTGSEQYF
TGTGCCAGCAGCTCTACAGGGAGCGAGCAGTACTTC
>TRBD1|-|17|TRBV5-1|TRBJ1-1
CASSLRGTEQGLIEAFF
TGCGCCAGCAGCTTGAGGGGCACGGAACAGGGGTTAATTGAAGCTTTCTTT
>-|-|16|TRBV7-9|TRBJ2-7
CASSFDYLYGDYEQYF
TGTGCCAGCAGCTTTGATTACCTATATGGAGACTACGAGCAGTACTTC
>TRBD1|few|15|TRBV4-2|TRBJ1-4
CASSQPQPGGEKLFF
TGTGCCAGCAGCCAACCACAACCAGGGGGAGAAAAACTGTTTTTT
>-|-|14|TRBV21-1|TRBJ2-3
CASSGRKRTDTQYF
TGTGCCAGCAGCGGCAGGAAACGCACAGATACGCAGTATTTT
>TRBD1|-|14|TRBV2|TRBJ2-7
CASSSGTGVYEQYF
TGTGCCAGCAGTTCCGGGACAGGGGTCTACGAGCAGTACTTC
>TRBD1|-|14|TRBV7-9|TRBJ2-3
CASSLPNRGDTQYF
TGTGCCAGCAGCTTACCAAACAGGGGTGATACGCAGTATTTT
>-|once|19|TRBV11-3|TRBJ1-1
CASSLDSRQGYSMNTEAFF
TGTGCCAGCAGCTTAGATTCAAGGCAGGGGTACTCAATGAACACTGAAGCTTTCTTT
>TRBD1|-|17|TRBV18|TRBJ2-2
CASSPPGQGAYTGELFF
TGTGCCAGCTCACCACCGGGACAGGGGGCGTACACCGGGGAGCTGTTTTTT
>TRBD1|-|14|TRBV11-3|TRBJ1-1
CASSPNTGDPGAFF
TGTGCCAGCAGTCCTAATACAGGGGACCCTGGAGCTTTCTTT
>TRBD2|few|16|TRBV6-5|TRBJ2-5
CASSSPRTSGSETQYF
TGTGCCAGCAGTTCACCAAGGACTAGCGGGAGTGAGACCCAGTACTTC
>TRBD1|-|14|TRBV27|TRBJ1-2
CASVRQGGDYGYTF
TGTGCCAGCGTCAGACAGGGGGGAGACTATGGCTACACCTTC
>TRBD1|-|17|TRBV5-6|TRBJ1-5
CASSLMMTGLSNQPQHF
TGTGCCAGCAGCTTGATGATGACAGGGCTAAGCAATCAGCCCCAGCATTTT
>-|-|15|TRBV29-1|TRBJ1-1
CSVGGAKVAYTEAFF
TGCAGCGTTGGTGGGGCGAAGGTCGCTTACACTGAAGCTTTCTTT
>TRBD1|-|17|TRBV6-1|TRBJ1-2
CASSDRRTGRLRPGYTF
TGTGCCAGCAGTGATCGCCGGACAGGGAGATTAAGACCCGGCTACACCTTC
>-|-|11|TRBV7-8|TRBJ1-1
CASTSGTEAFF
TGTGCCAGCACCTCCGGGACAGAAGCTTTCTTT
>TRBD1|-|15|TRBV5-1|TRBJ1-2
CASSLDRDRDYGYTF
TGCGCCAGCAGCTTGGACCGGGACAGGGATTATGGCTACACCTTC
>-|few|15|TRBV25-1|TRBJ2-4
CASSENRNAKNIQYF
TGTGCCAGCAGCGAAAACAGGAATGCCAAAAACATTCAGTACTTC
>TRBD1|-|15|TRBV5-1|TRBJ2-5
CASTTLGQGEETQYF
TGCGCCAGCACGACACTAGGACAGGGTGAAGAGACCCAGTACTTC
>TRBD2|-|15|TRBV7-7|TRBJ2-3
CASSLSGGQGDTQYF
TGTGCTAGCAGCCTTAGCGGGGGGCAAGGAGATACGCAGTATTTT
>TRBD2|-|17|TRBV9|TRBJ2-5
CASSVGTSGSSSETQYF
TGTGCCAGCAGCGTAGGGACTAGCGGGAGTAGTAGCGAGACCCAGTACTTC
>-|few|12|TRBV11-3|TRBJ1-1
CASSQMNTEAFF
TGTGCCAGCAGCCAAATGAACACTGAAGCTTTCTTT
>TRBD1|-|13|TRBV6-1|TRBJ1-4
CASRVPGQEKLFF
TGTGCCAGCAGAGTCCCGGGACAGGAAAAACTGTTTTTT
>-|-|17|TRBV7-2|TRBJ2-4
CASSSISGPRGVDIQYF
TGTGCCAGCAGCTCCATCTCCGGGCCCAGGGGGGTGGACATTCAGTACTTC
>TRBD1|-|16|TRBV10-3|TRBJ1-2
CAISEPGDSSSYGYTF
TGTGCCATCAGTGAGCCGGGGGACAGTTCAAGCTATGGCTACACCTTC
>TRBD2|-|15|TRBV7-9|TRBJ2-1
CASSPIAGGPSEQFF
TGTGCCAGCAGTCCAATAGCGGGAGGGCCCAGTGAGCAGTTCTTC
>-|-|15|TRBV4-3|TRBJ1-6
CASSQDPVLDSPLHF
TGCGCCAGCAGCCAAGACCCGGTGCTAGATTCACCCCTCCACTTT
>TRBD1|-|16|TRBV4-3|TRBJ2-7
CASSQEGTGGFDEQYF
TGCGCCAGCAGCCAAGAGGGGACAGGGGGCTTCGACGAGCAGTACTTC
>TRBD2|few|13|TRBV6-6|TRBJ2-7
CASSLAGTYEQYF
TGTGCCAGCAGTCTAGCGGGGACCTACGAGCAGTACTTC
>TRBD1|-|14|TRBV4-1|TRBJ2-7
CASSQDRDTYEQYF
TGCGCCAGCAGCCAGGACAGGGATACCTACGAGCAGTACTTC
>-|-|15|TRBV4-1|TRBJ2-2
CASSAPGTLAGELFF
TGCGCCAGCAGCGCACCCGGGACTCTAGCCGGGGAGCTGTTTTTT
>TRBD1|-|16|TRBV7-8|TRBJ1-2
CASSIADRAFNYGYTF
TGTGCCAGCAGCATAGCGGACAGGGCCTTCAACTATGGCTACACCTTC
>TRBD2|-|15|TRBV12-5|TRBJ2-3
CASGFLAGGADTQYF
TGTGCTAGTGGTTTCTTAGCGGGAGGTGCAGATACGCAGTATTTT
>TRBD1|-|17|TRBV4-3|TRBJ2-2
CASSQDWGTVNTGELFF
TGCGCCAGCAGCCAAGATTGGGGGACAGTGAACACCGGGGAGCTGTTTTTT
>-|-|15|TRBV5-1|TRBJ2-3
CASSPRDKHTDTQYF
TGCGCCAGCAGCCCCCGGGACAAGCACACAGATACGCAGTATTTT
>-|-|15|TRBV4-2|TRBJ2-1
CASSQVASRGNEQFF
TGTGCCAGCAGCCAAGTGGCTAGTCGGGGCAATGAGCAGTTCTTC
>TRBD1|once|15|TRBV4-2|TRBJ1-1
CASSQLLQGATEAFF
TGTGCCAGCAGCCAACTCTTACAGGGGGCAACTGAAGCTTTCTTT
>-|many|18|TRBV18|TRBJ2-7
CASSPAIASGGSRDEQYF
TGTGCCAGCTCACCAGCAATTGCGTCTGGGGGGAGTCGCGACGAGCAGTACTTC
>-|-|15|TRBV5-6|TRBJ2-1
CASSSLSGLHNEQFF
TGTGCCAGCAGCTCGTTATCGGGACTCCACAATGAGCAGTTCTTC
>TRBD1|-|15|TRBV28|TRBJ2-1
CASSGATGARDEQFF
TGTGCCAGCAGTGGTGCGACAGGGGCGAGGGATGAGCAGTTCTTC
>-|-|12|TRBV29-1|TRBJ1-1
CSVEVGYTEAFF
TGCAGCGTTGAAGTCGGGTACACTGAAGCTTTCTTT
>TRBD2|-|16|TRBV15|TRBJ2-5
CATSGDEGGGEETQYF
TGTGCCACCAGCGGCGATGAGGGCGGGGGGGAAGAGACCCAGTACTTC
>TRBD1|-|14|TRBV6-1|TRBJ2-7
CASSEEGQGNEQYF
TGTGCCAGCAGTGAAGAGGGACAGGGTAACGAGCAGTACTTC
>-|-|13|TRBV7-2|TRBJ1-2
CASLGTLAGGYTF
TGTGCCAGCCTTGGAACCTTAGCGGGCGGCTACACCTTC
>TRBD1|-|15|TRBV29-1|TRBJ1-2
CSARRTGGPNYGYTF
TGCAGCGCCCGACGGACAGGGGGCCCTAACTATGGCTACACCTTC
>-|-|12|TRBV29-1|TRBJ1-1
CSVEGAPLEAFF
TGCAGCGTTGAAGGGGCACCCCTTGAAGCTTTCTTT
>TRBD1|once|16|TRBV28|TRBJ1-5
CASSPLLDRVNQPQHF
TGTGCCAGCAGCCCCCTCCTGGACAGGGTCAATCAGCCCCAGCATTTT
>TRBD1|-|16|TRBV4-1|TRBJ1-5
CASSGGQGDSGQPQHF
TGCGCCAGCAGCGGTGGGCAGGGGGACTCGGGACAGCCCCAGCATTTT